This is a list of T cell receptor beta chains from one sample in a study of T cells in narcolepsy. The repertoire was sequenced with immunoSEQ multiplex PCR; TCRdb's copy has only in-frame clones and lacks some. The repertoire holds fewer than 35,000 clones, with roughly 80% as singletons. The source material was CD45RA- memory CD4+ T cells from PBMCs. Receptors were obtained from a human donor with narcolepsy. The CDR3 runs from the conserved cysteine through the conserved F or W. The order of the fields is J gene, clone size, V gene, D gene, CDR3 DNA, CDR3 protein. The D gene is left open where the match is weak. Clone sizes are given selectively: once, few, many, or a class where the clone is expanded.

TRBJ1-2 . TRBV4-1 TRBD1 TGCGCCAGCAGCCTACAGGGGAACTATGGCTACACCTTC CASSLQGNYGYTF
TRBJ2-1 . TRBV5-1 . TGCGCCAGCAGACCAAGCCCCCGGGGGAGCTCCTACAATGAGCAGTTCTTC CASRPSPRGSSYNEQFF
TRBJ2-7 . TRBV7-9 . TGTGCCAGCAGCTTTCTGGGCTACGAGCAGTACTTC CASSFLGYEQYF
TRBJ2-7 . TRBV6-1 . TGTGCCAGCAGGGGCAGGGGGGTAGGCTACGAGCAGTACTTC CASRGRGVGYEQYF
TRBJ2-2 . TRBV6-1 TRBD1 TGTGCCAGCAGACAGGGGAGAGGGGAGCTGTTTTTT CASRQGRGELFF
TRBJ1-1 . TRBV5-4 . TGTGCCAGCAGCTGGTGGGGGGGGCGTGTTAAGGACACTGAAGCTTTCTTT CASSWWGGRVKDTEAFF
TRBJ1-3 . TRBV28 . TGTGCCAGCATTTTAGCCGGTTCTGGAAACACCATATATTTT CASILAGSGNTIYF
TRBJ2-2 . TRBV7-2 . TGTGCCAGCAGCTTAAGGGTCATTACGAACACCGGGGAGCTGTTTTTT CASSLRVITNTGELFF
TRBJ1-2 . TRBV21-1 . TGTGCCAGCAGCCAAACCGGGACACTTAACTATGGCTACACCTTC CASSQTGTLNYGYTF
TRBJ1-4 once TRBV19 . TGTGCCAGTAGTATACGAGGAGAAAAACTGTTTTTT CASSIRGEKLFF
TRBJ2-1 once TRBV7-3 . TGTTCCAGCAGCAAAACGGAACAGCAGAATGAGCAGTTCTTC CSSSKTEQQNEQFF
TRBJ2-7 . TRBV30 . TGTGCCTGGACGAAGGGAGATCTATCGTACGAGCAGTACTTC CAWTKGDLSYEQYF
TRBJ1-2 . TRBV5-6 TRBD1 TGTGCCAGCAGCTTGGGACAGGGCTCGCATGGCTACACCTTC CASSLGQGSHGYTF
TRBJ2-7 . TRBV15 . TGTGCCACCAGCAGAGAGGGCACGTCCTCCTACGAGCAGTACTTC CATSREGTSSYEQYF
TRBJ2-5 . TRBV30 . TGTGCCTGGAGAGCTTCAGGGTCAAAAGAGACCCAGTACTTC CAWRASGSKETQYF
TRBJ1-2 . TRBV9 . TGTGCCAGCAGTTCCGCACAGATAGCTAACTATGGCTACACCTTC CASSSAQIANYGYTF
TRBJ2-6 . TRBV18 . TGTGCCAGCTCAGAAAGATCCGGGGGCCCTGGGGCCAACGTCCTGACTTTC CASSERSGGPGANVLTF
TRBJ2-3 once TRBV7-2 . TGTGCCAGCAGCCTGGGACATAGCACAGATACGCAGTATTTT CASSLGHSTDTQYF
TRBJ2-7 . TRBV4-3 TRBD2 TGCGCCAGCAGCCAAGATGGGGGGGGGTACGGCGAGCAGTACTTC CASSQDGGGYGEQYF
TRBJ1-5 . TRBV19 TRBD1 TGTGCCAGTAGTTGGGACAGGGGAGGGAATCAGCCCCAGCATTTT CASSWDRGGNQPQHF
TRBJ2-5 . TRBV12-2 . TGTGCAAGTCGCCCCGAGATCATGGGCGGGGAGAGTACCGAGACCCAGTACTTC CASRPEIMGGESTETQYF
TRBJ2-3 . TRBV27 TRBD2 TGTGCCAGCAGTCCCCCGGGGGGTGCGGATACGCAGTATTTT CASSPPGGADTQYF
TRBJ1-2 . TRBV7-2 . TGTGCCAGCAGCTTAGGAGGGGAGACCCCTTTTTATGGCTACACCTTC CASSLGGETPFYGYTF
TRBJ2-7 . TRBV15 TRBD1 TGTGCCACCAGCAGATTCGCGGTAGGGACAGGGGGGGACGAGCAGTACTTC CATSRFAVGTGGDEQYF
TRBJ2-1 . TRBV7-3 TRBD2 TGTGCCAGCAGCTTAGTACTAGCGGGACGGAATGAGCAGTTCTTC CASSLVLAGRNEQFF
TRBJ1-1 . TRBV29-1 . TGCAGCGTTGAAATCCTTCAGGGGCCGGGGACTGAAGCTTTCTTT CSVEILQGPGTEAFF
TRBJ2-2 . TRBV5-1 . TGCGCCAGCAGCTTGGAGCACACGAACACCGGGGAGCTGTTTTTT CASSLEHTNTGELFF
TRBJ2-1 . TRBV5-1 . TGCGCCAGCAGCTTGGGCGCGGTCCACAATGAGCAGTTCTTC CASSLGAVHNEQFF
TRBJ2-3 . TRBV11-2 TRBD2 TGTGCCAGCAGCTTAGATGGGCTAGCGGCTAGCACAGATACGCAGTATTTT CASSLDGLAASTDTQYF
TRBJ1-1 . TRBV10-3 . TGTGCCATCACTAGACAGGAAAACACTGAAGCTTTCTTT CAITRQENTEAFF
TRBJ2-5 . TRBV11-2 TRBD2 TGTGCCAGCAGCCTGTTAGGCGGGGGGGCCGCAGAGACCCAGTACTTC CASSLLGGGAAETQYF
TRBJ2-7 . TRBV21-1 . TGTGCCAGCAGCTCTCACCAGGGCTACGAGCAGTACTTC CASSSHQGYEQYF
TRBJ2-1 . TRBV6-5 . TGTGCCAGCAAGGAAGGGATCTACAATGAGCAGTTCTTC CASKEGIYNEQFF
TRBJ2-3 . TRBV11-2 TRBD1 TGTGCCAGCAGCCCCGGACAGGGTAGGGTAGATACGCAGTATTTT CASSPGQGRVDTQYF
TRBJ2-5 few TRBV9 TRBD2 TGTGCCAGCAGTCCTACCGGGACTAGCCTGGAGACCCAGTACTTC CASSPTGTSLETQYF
TRBJ2-4 . TRBV10-3 . TGTGCCATCAGTGAGGAAGGATCCAAAAACATTCAGTACTTC CAISEEGSKNIQYF
TRBJ2-3 . TRBV27 TRBD2 TGTGCCACCAGAGGACCTAGCGGGAGGAGGGCAGATACGCAGTATTTT CATRGPSGRRADTQYF
TRBJ1-2 . TRBV4-3 . TGCGCCAGCAGCCAAACCGGGACAACCTCTAGGGGCTACACCTTC CASSQTGTTSRGYTF
TRBJ1-4 . TRBV30 . TGTGCCTGGAGTGTGCATTTTTCTAATGAAAAACTGTTTTTT CAWSVHFSNEKLFF
TRBJ1-2 . TRBV5-8 TRBD1 TGTGCCAGCAGCACTAGGACAGGGAATGGCTACACCTTC CASSTRTGNGYTF
TRBJ2-5 . TRBV15 TRBD2 TGTGCCACCAGCAGAGATGGGACTAGGCCCTCTGGGGAGACCCAGTACTTC CATSRDGTRPSGETQYF
TRBJ1-2 . TRBV11-2 TRBD1 TGTGCCAGCAGCGTAAACTTAGACAGGGGAGATGGCTACACCTTC CASSVNLDRGDGYTF
TRBJ1-3 . TRBV7-8 TRBD1 TGTGCCAGCAGCCCCCACACAGGGGAGGACACCATATATTTT CASSPHTGEDTIYF
TRBJ1-5 few TRBV28 TRBD1 TGTGCCAGCAAGGGGGCGGGGGGCGGCAATCAGCCCCAGCATTTT CASKGAGGGNQPQHF
TRBJ2-2 . TRBV4-3 TRBD1 TGCGCCAGCAGCCAAGATCGGACCGGGACAGGGGAGTTCACCGGGGAGCTGTTTTTT CASSQDRTGTGEFTGELFF
TRBJ2-7 . TRBV28 . TGTGCCAGCAGTCCCGGACAGACGATCCTCGGAACCTACGAGCAGTACTTC CASSPGQTILGTYEQYF